This is a list of T cell receptor beta chains from one sample in a study of blood T cell repertoires in COVID-19. Using immunoSEQ multiplex PCR, the repertoire was profiled, and TCRdb retains in-frame clones only, with some absent. There are some 250,000 clones in the sample; roughly 80% occur only once, and less than 4% lies in the top ten. The sample taken for sequencing was peripheral blood. Source of these receptors: a woman under 30 with acute or convalescent COVID-19. CDR3s include the opening cysteine and the closing phenylalanine or tryptophan. The order of the fields is CDR3 length, J gene, D gene, clone size, V gene, CDR3 DNA, CDR3 protein. D genes are given only for firm matches. Rows give clone size only sometimes, using once, few, many, or a class for an expanded clone.

len: 15
j_gene: TRBJ2-7
d_gene: TRBD1
abundance: -
v_gene: TRBV5-4
CDR3nt: TGTGCCAGCAGCTCCCAGGGGGCAAACTCCTACGAGCAGTACTTC
CDR3aa: CASSSQGANSYEQYF

len: 16
j_gene: TRBJ2-3
d_gene: TRBD2
abundance: -
v_gene: TRBV2
CDR3nt: TGTGCCAGCAGGCCAGGGACTAGCGGGATGTGGGATACGCAGTATTTT
CDR3aa: CASRPGTSGMWDTQYF

len: 14
j_gene: TRBJ2-1
d_gene: TRBD2
abundance: -
v_gene: TRBV2
CDR3nt: TGTGCCAGCAGTGCGGCTAGCGGGAGTATGTGGCAGTTCTTC
CDR3aa: CASSAASGSMWQFF

len: 13
j_gene: TRBJ1-5
d_gene: -
abundance: -
v_gene: TRBV6-5
CDR3nt: TGTGCCAGCATCCCAGGGCAGGATCAGCCCCAGCATTTT
CDR3aa: CASIPGQDQPQHF

len: 15
j_gene: TRBJ1-2
d_gene: TRBD1
abundance: once
v_gene: TRBV4-3
CDR3nt: TGCGCCAGCAGCCGAACTACAGGGGGAGTATATGGCTACACCTTC
CDR3aa: CASSRTTGGVYGYTF

len: 15
j_gene: TRBJ2-7
d_gene: TRBD2
abundance: few
v_gene: TRBV2
CDR3nt: TGTGCCAGCAGTGAAGGGGCTAGCGGGACCCACGAGCAGTACTTC
CDR3aa: CASSEGASGTHEQYF

len: 15
j_gene: TRBJ1-6
d_gene: -
abundance: -
v_gene: TRBV7-2
CDR3nt: TGTGCCAGCAGCTTAGCTCTGGGGCCAGATTCACCCCTCCACTTT
CDR3aa: CASSLALGPDSPLHF

len: 14
j_gene: TRBJ2-5
d_gene: TRBD2
abundance: -
v_gene: TRBV7-2
CDR3nt: TGTGCCAGCAGCTTATGGGGGGGACAAGAGACCCAGTACTTC
CDR3aa: CASSLWGGQETQYF

len: 13
j_gene: TRBJ2-7
d_gene: TRBD2
abundance: -
v_gene: TRBV6-5
CDR3nt: TGTGCCAGCAGGATTGGACTAGTCAGCGAGCAGTACTTC
CDR3aa: CASRIGLVSEQYF

len: 15
j_gene: TRBJ2-7
d_gene: TRBD1
abundance: once
v_gene: TRBV11-2
CDR3nt: TGTGCCAGCAGCTCGACAGGGGGCCAGGGGTACGAGCAGTACTTC
CDR3aa: CASSSTGGQGYEQYF

len: 16
j_gene: TRBJ2-3
d_gene: TRBD2
abundance: -
v_gene: TRBV9
CDR3nt: TGTGCCAGCAGCGTAGACAGCGGGAGGGCCACAGATACGCAGTATTTT
CDR3aa: CASSVDSGRATDTQYF

len: 13
j_gene: TRBJ2-5
d_gene: -
abundance: once
v_gene: TRBV18
CDR3nt: TGTGCCAGCTCCGGGGGAACCGATGGGACCCAGTACTTC
CDR3aa: CASSGGTDGTQYF

len: 15
j_gene: TRBJ2-3
d_gene: TRBD2
abundance: -
v_gene: TRBV7-2
CDR3nt: TGTGCCAGCAGCTTGTTGCGGGGAGGGGCAGATACGCAGTATTTT
CDR3aa: CASSLLRGGADTQYF

len: 13
j_gene: TRBJ1-1
d_gene: TRBD1
abundance: -
v_gene: TRBV6-5
CDR3nt: TGTGCCAGCAGTCGTACAGGGGGCACTGAAGCTTTCTTT
CDR3aa: CASSRTGGTEAFF

len: 17
j_gene: TRBJ2-1
d_gene: TRBD2
abundance: once
v_gene: TRBV27
CDR3nt: TGTGCCAGCAGTTTTAGGGCAACTAGCGGGAGTAAGAATGAGCAGTTCTTC
CDR3aa: CASSFRATSGSKNEQFF